This TCR beta chain was profiled in a study of T cells in Graves' hyperthyroidism and ophthalmopathy. This clonotype was counted at least ten times. The investigators amplified TCR beta CDR3 regions from RNA transcripts. Researchers ran a first-round RT-PCR on the TCR CDR3 using the HTBI primer set. TCRdb passed the multiplex PCR reads through MiXCR, listing each CDR3 protein once. Here the sample spans about 59,000 distinct CDR3 sequences, about 57% being singletons. Patients affected by ophthalmopathy presented a Clinical Activity Score of at least 3, a NOSPECS grade of at least 4, and disease duration below 3 months. Thyroid ultrasound, orbital computed tomography, clinical symptoms, and serum thyroxine and TRAb underpinned diagnoses. PBMCs were obtained from approximately 10 ml fresh peripheral blood. Sequences were obtained from blood. This TCR was sampled from a woman aged 55 to 70 with Graves' ophthalmopathy.

CDR3 DNA sequence: TGCGCCAGCAGCCAAGAGGACAGGGTAAACACCATATATTTT. Protein sequence: CASSQEDRVNTIYF. This chain connects TRBV4-1 to TRBJ1-3; 8 nucleotides match TRBD1. V lost 0 bases and J lost 6; bases outside the gene matches: 1. CDR3 length: 14 residues. Germline V gene data show CDR1 as MGHRA and CDR2 as YSYEKL.